Listed here are 22 T cell receptor beta chains from one sample, sequenced in a study of shared clonotypes between healthy human individuals. Produced via immunoSEQ multiplex PCR; TCRdb's table is partial and in-frame only. The sample yields about 520,000 clones, around 95% seen once. Sequenced input: naive CD4+ T cells sorted from blood. The subset denotes: CD45RA+ positively selected. The origin of the receptors is a woman aged 25 to 45 in good health.

The V gene is TRBV28, the J gene TRBJ2-6; no clear D gene. This CDR3 has 15 amino acids. Trimming took 3 bases from V and 4 from J, leaving 10 bases between them. Germline values: CDR1 MDHEN, CDR2 SYDVKM. CDR3: CASSFRMGGANVLTF. The CDR3 DNA follows: TGTGCCAGCAGTTTCCGGATGGGAGGGGCCAACGTCCTGACTTTC.

The chain joins TRBV29-1 to TRBJ2-5, with 9 nucleotides matching TRBD2. V trimming: 0 bases; J trimming: 8 bases; junction bases outside the gene matches: 10. CDR1 SQVTM and CDR2 ANQGSEA come from the germline V gene. The CDR3 runs 15 residues. The CDR3 bases are TGCAGCGTTGAAGATGGAATAGCGGGGGCGTTTACCCAGTACTTC. It translates to CSVEDGIAGAFTQYF.

The chain carries TRBV10-1 and TRBJ2-7, with TRBD2 matching over 8 bases. V lost 2 bases, J lost 5 bases, and 5 bases stayed unmatched. Germline V gene lookup returns CDR1 WNHNN and CDR2 SYGVQD (reference sequence). The CDR3 totals 14 residues. The CDR3 nucleotides are TGCGCCAGCAGTGAGGCGGGAGGCTTCCACGAGCAGTACTTC. This translates into CASSEAGGFHEQYF.

The V and J genes are TRBV28 and TRBJ1-1, with D perhaps matching TRBD1 (5 bases). This CDR3 region has 16 residues. Trimming took off 5 bases at V and 1 base at J, with 17 bases between the two ends. CDR1 and CDR2 (germline): MDHEN, SYDVKM. The CDR3 nucleotides are TGTGCCAGCAGTCCGCCCCCGGGGGGAAAGAACACTGAAGCTTTCTTT. As protein: CASSPPPGGKNTEAFF.

The sample holds one count of this clone. The rearrangement uses TRBV9 and TRBJ2-5; 11 nucleotides agree with TRBD2. Losses at the gene ends were 6 bases for V and 4 bases for J; bases not matched to a gene: 11. The CDR3 runs 16 residues. Germline V gene data show CDR1 as SGDLS and CDR2 as YYNGEE. The chain's CDR3 is CASNGILAGVRETQYF. For the CDR3, the DNA is TGTGCCAGCAACGGGATACTAGCGGGAGTTCGAGAGACCCAGTACTTC.

The V gene is TRBV4-2, the J gene TRBJ2-7, with TRBD2 identical over 10 bases. V trimming: 0 bases; J trimming: 3 bases; junction bases outside the gene matches: 11. CDR3 size: 18 residues. The germline V gene has CDR1 LGHNA and CDR2 YNFKEQ. The CDR3 loop reads CASSQDVWSSGSYYEQYF. The CDR3 DNA reads as TGTGCCAGCAGCCAAGATGTATGGTCTAGCGGGAGTTACTACGAGCAGTACTTC.

The genes are TRBV13 and TRBJ1-4, with unresolved D. This CDR3 comprises 13 residues. CDR1 PRHDT and CDR2 FYEKMQ come from the germline V gene (reference sequence). V lost 0 bases, J lost 8 bases, and 7 bases lay in between. CDR3 region: CASSLGRREKLFF. In DNA form, the CDR3 reads TGTGCCAGCAGCTTAGGACGCCGGGAAAAACTGTTTTTT. Full variable domain (outside the CDR3, taken from reference TRBV13 and TRBJ1-4): AAGVIQSPRHLIKEKRETATLKCYPIPRHDTVYWYQQGPGQDPQFLISFYEKMQSDKGSIPDRFSAQQFSDYHSELNMSSLELGDSALYFCASSLGRREKLFFGSGTQLSVL.

About this clone: Other DNA sequences in this sample translate to the same CDR3. This rearrangement joins TRBV27 to TRBJ2-7; D uncertain. CDR3 length: 13 amino acids. From germline, CDR1 is MNHEY and CDR2 SMNVEV (reference sequence). V lost 2 bases to trimming and J lost 1 base, with 6 bases between them. The CDR3 bases are TGTGCCAGCAGTTTAGCCAGATCCTACGAGCAGTACTTC. Translated: CASSLARSYEQYF.

The genes are TRBV6-6 and TRBJ2-1, with 12 nucleotides matching TRBD2. Germline values: CDR1 MNHNY, CDR2 SVGAGI (reference sequence). The CDR3 consists of 15 residues. Trimming at V came to 6 bases and at J to 6 bases, leaving 6 bases not matched to a gene. The CDR3 loop is CASSRLAGVGNEQFF. CDR3 coding DNA: TGTGCCAGCAGCAGACTAGCGGGAGTAGGCAATGAGCAGTTCTTC.

The gene calls are TRBV28 and TRBJ2-7; 11 nucleotides agree with TRBD2. Germline CDR1 MDHEN, CDR2 SYDVKM. CDR3 length equals 14 residues. The V and J ends lost 6 bases and 4 bases, in that order; junction bases with no gene match: 5. CDR3 in amino acids: CASRASGRFYEQYF. CDR3 coding DNA: TGTGCCAGCAGAGCTAGCGGGAGGTTTTACGAGCAGTACTTC.

This clone was seen once. The chain has TRBV5-1 and TRBJ2-7; D gene uncertain. Germline values: CDR1 SGHRS, CDR2 YFSETQ. Trimming took 4 bases from V and 3 from J, leaving 8 bases between them. The CDR3 has 12 residues. The CDR3 here is CASSANGYEQYF. The CDR3 DNA sequence: TGCGCCAGCAGCGCAAACGGCTACGAGCAGTACTTC.

This sequence joins TRBV7-2 and TRBJ2-5, with D perhaps TRBD1 or TRBD2 (5 bases each). The V gene's germline CDR1 is SGHTA and CDR2 FQGNSA. The V end lost 5 bases, the J end lost 4 bases, and 23 bases lay between the germline ends. The CDR3 contains 17 residues. Written as DNA, the CDR3 is TGTGCCAGCAGCACCCTAACGGGGACGACGGGAAGAGAGACCCAGTACTTC. Translated, it gives CASSTLTGTTGRETQYF.

The chain links TRBV7-8 to TRBJ2-5; possible D gene TRBD2, 5 bases. With 1 base removed from V and 4 bases from J, the gap between germline ends came to 10 bases. Germline values: CDR1 SGHVS, CDR2 FQNEAQ. The CDR3 sequence is 14 residues long. The CDR3 protein is CASSLGGSGETQYF. The CDR3 DNA reads as TGTGCCAGCAGCTTAGGAGGGTCGGGAGAGACCCAGTACTTC.

CDR3 protein: CASTLEGGGYTF. CDR3 nucleotides: TGTGCCAGCACCCTTGAGGGGGGTGGCTACACCTTC. The chain has TRBV28 and TRBJ1-2; the D gene is possibly TRBD1 (6 bases). The CDR3 covers 12 residues. In germline, CDR1 is MDHEN, CDR2 SYDVKM. Trimming removed 7 bases at V and 7 bases at J, with 13 bases between.

Regarding this clone: Other DNA sequences in the sample encode the same CDR3. This chain links TRBV27 with TRBJ2-7, with a possible D match to TRBD1 (6 bases). Trimming shortened V by 3 bases and J by 2 bases, and 8 bases separated the two germline ends. This CDR3 is built from 13 residues. In germline, CDR1 is MNHEY, CDR2 SMNVEV (reference sequence). CDR3 bases: TGTGCCAGCAGTTTGACAGGTACCTACGAGCAGTACTTC. Its protein product is CASSLTGTYEQYF.

The chain joins TRBV7-9 to TRBJ2-7; tentative D call: TRBD1 (5 bases). This CDR3 comprises 14 residues. CDR1 is SEHNR, CDR2 FQNEAQ, per germline (reference sequence). V shed 1 base and J shed 0 bases, with 7 bases lying between them. CDR3 sequence: CASSLDRTSYEQYF. As DNA, the CDR3 is TGTGCCAGCAGCTTAGACAGGACCTCCTACGAGCAGTACTTC.

The chain employs TRBV2 and TRBJ2-7; 8 bases are a match to TRBD2. Germline loops: CDR1 SNHLY, CDR2 FYNNEI. J was trimmed by 3 bases and V by 2 bases; bases with no gene match: 9. The CDR3 extends over 16 amino acids. The CDR3, as DNA: TGTGCCAGCAGTGAACAAGGAGCGGGAGCTAGCTACGAGCAGTACTTC. This gives the protein CASSEQGAGASYEQYF.

V usage is TRBV7-9 and J usage is TRBJ2-2; 13 bases align to TRBD2. V was pared by 5 bases and J by 1 base, with 7 bases of the junction left unmatched. The germline V gene has CDR1 SEHNR and CDR2 FQNEAQ (reference sequence). CDR3 size: 18 residues. The CDR3 region is CASSAGTSGIGNTGELFF. The CDR3 nucleotides read TGTGCCAGCAGCGCCGGGACTAGCGGGATCGGGAACACCGGGGAGCTGTTTTTT.

This chain links TRBV2 with TRBJ1-1; a possible D gene is TRBD1 (6 bases). The germline V gene has CDR1 SNHLY and CDR2 FYNNEI. The CDR3 sequence is 12 residues long. V gave up 9 bases and J gave up 8 bases, with 16 bases separating them. The CDR3 DNA follows: TGTGCCAGAAGGAGAGCGGGACAAGAAGCTTTCTTT. Translation: CARRRAGQEAFF. The variable domain in full, with the rest retrieved from reference TRBV2 and TRBJ1-1, is EPEVTQTPSHQVTQMGQEVILRCVPISNHLYFYWYRQILGQKVEFLVSFYNNEISEKSEIFDDQFSVERPDGSNFTLKIRSTKLEDSAMYFCARRRAGQEAFFGQGTRLTVV.

The genes are TRBV18 and TRBJ2-3, with D maybe TRBD2 (6 bases). CDR1 and CDR2 (germline): KGHSH, LQKENI. V was clipped by 2 bases and J by 0 bases, with 9 bases between them. The CDR3 has 15 amino acids. DNA of the CDR3: TGTGCCAGCTCACCAGCGGGGCTTAGCACAGATACGCAGTATTTT. Its protein product is CASSPAGLSTDTQYF.

Only one count was recorded for this clone. The chain employs TRBV2 and TRBJ1-5; 11 bases align to TRBD1. Trimming removed 5 bases from V and 6 bases from J; junction bases left unmatched: 6. Germline values: CDR1 SNHLY, CDR2 FYNNEI. This CDR3 has 15 amino acids. CDR3 amino acids: CASSRGQGVFQPQHF. The CDR3 coding sequence is TGTGCCAGCAGTAGGGGACAGGGGGTATTTCAGCCCCAGCATTTT.

In DNA, the CDR3 is TGTGCCAGCTCACTTACTAGCGGTGGCACAGATACGCAGTATTTT. Its protein is CASSLTSGGTDTQYF. The chain joins TRBV18 to TRBJ2-3; 8 nucleotides agree with TRBD2. There are 15 residues in the CDR3. V dropped 4 bases and J dropped 1; count of bases not matched to a gene: 4. CDR1 is KGHSH and CDR2 is LQKENI in the germline V gene.